The entry below describes one TCR beta chain. This clonotype was seen a handful of times. The antigen this receptor binds is unknown. No base qualities exist here, and no much larger clone lies one base off it. These data originate in a study of T cells in Graves' hyperthyroidism and ophthalmopathy (dated by TCRdb to between 2019 and 2020). About the study as a whole: Peripheral blood samples were taken at initial diagnosis, before any treatment was given. Prospective prediction of ophthalmopathy was tested in an independent validation cohort of fewer than 20 hyperthyroidism patients and 17 patients who later progressed to ophthalmopathy. To identify TCR V-J signatures that set the groups apart, the researchers used a discovery cohort of 100 patients, made up of under 50 with Graves' ophthalmopathy and some 56 with stable Graves' hyperthyroidism. The paper describes TCR Vbeta CDR3 sequencing of 130 to 150 peripheral blood samples, made up of 43 ophthalmopathy patients, over 70 hyperthyroidism patients and some 17 progressor patients. The study also compared thyroid tissue and blood T-cell repertoires from 5 to 7 Graves' hyperthyroidism patients. The 75 to 100 discovery patients were randomly divided into training and test sets at a 7:3 ratio. Following sampling, methimazole starting at 30 mg daily was given to hyperthyroidism patients, and high-dose intravenous methylprednisolone was given to ophthalmopathy patients.

The CDR3 numbers 14 residues from cysteine through phenylalanine. Only the CDR3 part of the read is kept: 42 bases, read in frame from the first base. CDR1 is given as SGHRS and CDR2 as YFSETQ, both from the germline V gene. Deletion took 4 bases off V and 1 base off J, with a span of 11 bases between the germline ends. In the ophthalmopathy patients, disease was moderately to severely active, with a Clinical Activity Score of 3 or more, a NOSPECS grade of 4 or more, and a duration of less than 3 months. Patients with uncontrolled infections, other autoimmune diseases, pregnancy or lactation were excluded. Diagnoses were established on the basis of clinical symptoms, serum thyroxine and TRAb, thyroid ultrasound, and orbital computed tomography. PBMCs were isolated from roughly 10 ml of fresh peripheral blood by Ficoll-Paque density gradient centrifugation. Total RNA was extracted with Trizol reagent, and quality was checked on an Agilent 2100 Bioanalyzer.

Amplification of TCR beta CDR3 regions was carried out from RNA transcripts. For the first round of RT-PCR on the TCR CDR3, the HTBI primer set was used together with the Qiagen OneStep RT-PCR kit. Libraries were constructed in a second round of multiplex PCR, after which size selection and purification were carried out. Sequencing of the libraries was done on an Illumina HiSeq2000 using paired-end 100 bp reads. The source study handled its data this way. SOAPnuke was used to process the raw data, removing reads that contained adapters or uncalled bases, had a mean Phred below 15, or lacked an exact match to the constant primer or identifier. COPE v1.2.5 was used to merge the high-quality paired reads, and each unique nucleotide sequence was defined as a clonotype. MiTCR v1.1 was used to align clonotypes to the IMGT TRBV, TRBD and TRBJ reference segments. Analysis was restricted to V-J combinations with a frequency above 0.0001, which covered 99% to 99.2% of repertoires. A TCS score was defined as the ratio between F50 (clonal expansion) and ExV (chaos), using BLOSUM62-based TCRdist between CDR3 peptides within each V-J. Welch's t-statistics and random forest reduced fewer than 550 V-J features to 13, which were used in a naive Bayes classifier (R e1071). TCRdb passed the public sequencing reads through fastp at Q25 and MiXCR, retaining productive beta sequences. Entries are consolidated by CDR3 protein sequence, retaining the most common genes and DNA. The V and J calls follow TCRdb's processing rather than the paper's. The sample table holds almost 500,000 distinct CDR3 sequences, of which 20% to 25% were seen once. The top ten clonotypes cover 45% to 55% of the sample.

The research as a whole found: Most expanded thyroid clonotypes (frequency above 0.001) were also detected in blood, suggesting blood repertoires may reflect thyroid immune responses. In validation, the model predicted progression to ophthalmopathy with around 71% sensitivity and around 72% specificity, a median of about 6 months before onset. No statistical method was used to set the sample size in advance, and investigators knew the group allocation. In cross-validation, a model built on a 13 V-J signature told ophthalmopathy apart from stable hyperthyroidism with under 90% sensitivity and about 81% specificity, and in testing the same model reached 80%/75%.

The sample was blood. The sequence links TRBV5-1 to TRBJ1-1; no D gene call is confident. The sequence was collected from a woman aged 70-85 years with Graves' ophthalmopathy. The nucleotides read TGCGCCAGCAGCGATACTCAACCGAACACTGAAGCTTTCTTT. This codes for CASSDTQPNTEAFF. Beyond the CDR3, the reference TRBV5-1 and TRBJ1-1 genes provide the residues; the full variable domain reads: KAGVTQTPRYLIKTRGQQVTLSCSPISGHRSVSWYQQTPGQGLQFLFEYFSETQRNKGNFPGRFSGRQFSNSRSEMNVSTLELGDSALYLCASSDTQPNTEAFFGQGTRLTVV.